This record concerns one TCR beta chain sequence. V was pared by 0 bases and J by 3 bases, with 18 bases between. The germline CDR1 and CDR2 sequences are SGHAT and FQNNGV. The length of the CDR3 is 17 residues. The PCR made use of 60 Vbeta and 13 Jbeta primers. Measured with immunoSEQ multiplex PCR; TCRdb has only the in-frame clones, and not every one. The sample carries under 300,000 clones, about nine tenths recorded once. The sample belongs to a study of cytomegalovirus exposure and HLA in healthy donors. Sequencing was done on a sample of PBMCs. The receptor was derived from a girl aged 2 to 10 in good health and CMV-seronegative. V usage is TRBV11-2 and J usage is TRBJ2-7, with a possible D match to TRBD2 (5 bases). As DNA, the CDR3 is TGTGCCAGCAGCTTAGATTGGGGTGAGGGCCCCTTCTACGAGCAGTACTTC. It specifies CASSLDWGEGPFYEQYF.